This is a list of T cell receptor beta chains from one sample in a study of blood T cell repertoires in COVID-19. This table comes from immunoSEQ multiplex PCR, and its TCRdb copy is limited to in-frame clones, with some not included. Altogether approximately 250,000 clones are present, roughly 86% being singletons, with the ten largest covering about 8.6%. The sample was peripheral blood. Receptors were obtained from a man aged 35-49 years with active or convalescent COVID-19. Each CDR3 is given with its conserved first and last residue. D genes are given only for firm matches. A row's size may be missing; if present it is once, few, many or a size class.

>TRBJ2-7|.|TRBV24-1|13|.
CATSELGTAEQYF
TGTGCCACCAGTGAACTCGGGACTGCCGAGCAGTACTTC
>TRBJ2-5|TRBD2|TRBV19|16|.
CASSISGTSGKETQYF
TGTGCCAGTAGTATTTCAGGGACTAGCGGGAAAGAGACCCAGTACTTC
>TRBJ2-2|TRBD1|TRBV19|16|once
CASSIQGASGTGELFF
TGTGCCAGTAGTATTCAGGGGGCCTCGGGGACCGGGGAGCTGTTTTTT
>TRBJ2-2|TRBD2|TRBV3-1/TRBV3-2|16|.
CASSPNPGLASGELFF
TGTGCCAGCAGCCCAAACCCGGGACTAGCCAGCGGGGAGCTGTTTTTT
>TRBJ1-3|.|TRBV3-1/TRBV3-2|14|.
CASSPQTSGNTIYF
TGTGCCAGCAGCCCACAGACGTCTGGAAACACCATATATTTT
>TRBJ2-7|TRBD2|TRBV4-1|15|.
CASSTTSGGTYEQYF
TGCGCCAGCAGCACAACTAGCGGGGGGACCTACGAGCAGTACTTC
>TRBJ1-1|.|TRBV19|12|.
CASSGVNTEAFF
TGTGCCAGCTCGGGAGTGAACACTGAAGCTTTCTTT
>TRBJ2-2|.|TRBV11-2|14|.
CASTLGGPGGELFF
TGTGCCAGCACCCTCGGGGGGCCGGGCGGGGAGCTGTTTTTT
>TRBJ1-5|.|TRBV7-9|13|.
CAVQAYSNQPQHF
TGTGCCGTACAGGCCTATAGCAATCAGCCCCAGCATTTT
>TRBJ1-2|TRBD1|TRBV12-3/TRBV12-4|12|.
CASSITGAGYTF
TGTGCCAGCAGTATAACAGGGGCTGGCTACACCTTC